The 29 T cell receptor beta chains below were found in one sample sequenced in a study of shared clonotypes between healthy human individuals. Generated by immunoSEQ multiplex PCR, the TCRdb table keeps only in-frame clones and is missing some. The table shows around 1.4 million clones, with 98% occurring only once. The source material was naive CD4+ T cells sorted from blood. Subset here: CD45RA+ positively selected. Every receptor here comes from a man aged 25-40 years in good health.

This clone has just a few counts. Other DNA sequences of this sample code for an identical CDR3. CDR3 nucleotides: TGTGCCAGCAGCGGGAATGAGCAGTTCTTC. This encodes CASSGNEQFF. This chain joins TRBV9 and TRBJ2-1; no definite D call. V gave up 3 bases and J gave up 7 bases, with 2 bases separating them. The CDR3 length is 10 residues. Per germline, CDR1 SGDLS and CDR2 YYNGEE.

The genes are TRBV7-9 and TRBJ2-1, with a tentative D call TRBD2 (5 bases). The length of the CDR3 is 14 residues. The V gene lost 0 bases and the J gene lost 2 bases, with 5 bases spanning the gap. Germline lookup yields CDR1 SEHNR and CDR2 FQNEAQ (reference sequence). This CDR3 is CASSLAGAYNEQFF. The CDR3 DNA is TGTGCCAGCAGCTTAGCGGGAGCCTACAATGAGCAGTTCTTC.

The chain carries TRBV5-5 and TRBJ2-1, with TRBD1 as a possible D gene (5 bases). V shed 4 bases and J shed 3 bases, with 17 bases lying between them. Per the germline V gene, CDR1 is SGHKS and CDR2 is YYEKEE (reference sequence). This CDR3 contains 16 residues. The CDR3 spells CASSDIGQGFYNEQFF. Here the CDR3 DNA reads TGTGCCAGCAGCGACATCGGGCAGGGATTCTACAATGAGCAGTTCTTC.

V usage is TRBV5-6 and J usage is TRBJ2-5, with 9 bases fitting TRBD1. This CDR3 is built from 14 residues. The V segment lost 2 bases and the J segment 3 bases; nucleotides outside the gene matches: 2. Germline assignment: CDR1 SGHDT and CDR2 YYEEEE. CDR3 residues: CASSFGQGKETQYF. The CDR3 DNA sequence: TGTGCCAGCAGCTTTGGACAGGGGAAAGAGACCCAGTACTTC. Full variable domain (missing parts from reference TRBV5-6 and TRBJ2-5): DAGVTQSPTHLIKTRGQQVTLRCSPKSGHDTVSWYQQALGQGPQFIFQYYEEEERQRGNFPDRFSGHQFPNYSSELNVNALLLGDSALYLCASSFGQGKETQYFGPGTRLLVL.

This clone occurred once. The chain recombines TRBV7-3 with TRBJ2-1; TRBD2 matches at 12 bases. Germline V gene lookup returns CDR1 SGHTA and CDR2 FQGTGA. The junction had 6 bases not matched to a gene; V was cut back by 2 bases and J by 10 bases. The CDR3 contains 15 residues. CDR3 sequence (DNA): TGTGCCAGCAGCTTAGGGTCTAGCGGGAGGGAAGAGCAGTTCTTC. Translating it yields CASSLGSSGREEQFF.

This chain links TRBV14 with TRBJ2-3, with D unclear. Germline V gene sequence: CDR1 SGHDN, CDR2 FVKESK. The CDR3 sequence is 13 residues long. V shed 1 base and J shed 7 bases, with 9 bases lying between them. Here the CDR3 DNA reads TGTGCCAGCAGCCAAGTACTTTTTTATACGCAGTATTTT. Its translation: CASSQVLFYTQYF.

Here the CDR3 reads CASSPDIDSQETQYF. The CDR3 DNA reads TGTGCCAGCTCACCAGATATAGACAGTCAAGAGACCCAGTACTTC. J is TRBJ2-5 and V is TRBV18; TRBD1 is a possible D gene (5 bases). Between the trimmed V and J ends, which lost 2 bases and 2 bases, there was a span of 12 bases. Germline CDR1 KGHSH, CDR2 LQKENI. This CDR3 has 15 residues.

As DNA, the CDR3 is TGTGCCAGCAGCTCCTTGGGAAGGGGGGCCTATGACGGCTACACCTTC. Encoded protein: CASSSLGRGAYDGYTF. The chain couples TRBV7-2 to TRBJ1-2; a weak D match, TRBD1 (6 bases). V was shortened by 4 bases and J by 8 bases, with 23 bases between the two germline ends. CDR3 size: 16 residues. Per germline, CDR1 SGHTA and CDR2 FQGNSA.

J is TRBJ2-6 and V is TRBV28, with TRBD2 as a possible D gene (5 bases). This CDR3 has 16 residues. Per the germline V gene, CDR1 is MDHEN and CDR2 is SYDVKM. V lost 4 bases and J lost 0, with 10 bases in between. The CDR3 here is CASSSPGSSGANVLTF. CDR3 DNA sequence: TGTGCCAGCAGTTCCCCGGGGAGCTCTGGGGCCAACGTCCTGACTTTC. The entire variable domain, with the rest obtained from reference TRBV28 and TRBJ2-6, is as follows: DVKVTQSSRYLVKRTGEKVFLECVQDMDHENMFWYRQDPGLGLRLIYFSYDVKMKEKGDIPEGYSVSREKKERFSLILESASTNQTSMYLCASSSPGSSGANVLTFGAGSRLTVL.

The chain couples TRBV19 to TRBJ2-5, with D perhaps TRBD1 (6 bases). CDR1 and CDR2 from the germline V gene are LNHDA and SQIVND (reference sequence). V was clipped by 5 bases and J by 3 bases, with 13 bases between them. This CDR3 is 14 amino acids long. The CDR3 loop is CASSQQGMEETQYF. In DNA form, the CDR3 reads TGTGCCAGTAGTCAACAGGGTATGGAAGAGACCCAGTACTTC.

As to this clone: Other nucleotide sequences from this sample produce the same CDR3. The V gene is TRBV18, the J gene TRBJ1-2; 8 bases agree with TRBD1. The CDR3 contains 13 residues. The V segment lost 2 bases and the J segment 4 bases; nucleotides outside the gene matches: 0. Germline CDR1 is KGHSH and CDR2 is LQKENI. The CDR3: CASSPGQGYGYTF. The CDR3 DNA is TGTGCCAGCTCACCAGGACAGGGCTATGGCTACACCTTC.

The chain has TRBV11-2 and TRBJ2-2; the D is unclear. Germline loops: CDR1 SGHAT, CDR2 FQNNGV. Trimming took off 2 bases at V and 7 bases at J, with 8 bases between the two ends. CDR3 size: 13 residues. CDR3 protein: CASSLSLNGELFF. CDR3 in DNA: TGTGCCAGCAGCTTAAGCCTGAACGGGGAGCTGTTTTTT. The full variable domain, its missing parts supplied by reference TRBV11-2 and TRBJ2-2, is EAGVAQSPRYKIIEKRQSVAFWCNPISGHATLYWYQQILGQGPKLLIQFQNNGVVDDSQLPKDRFSAERLKGVDSTLKIQPAKLEDSAVYLCASSLSLNGELFFGEGSRLTVL.

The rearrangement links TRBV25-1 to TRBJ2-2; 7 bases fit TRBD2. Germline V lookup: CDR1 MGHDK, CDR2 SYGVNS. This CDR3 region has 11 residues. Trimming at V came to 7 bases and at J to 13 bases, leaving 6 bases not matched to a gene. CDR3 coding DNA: TGTGCCAGCACTAGCGGTGGTGGGCTGTTTTTT. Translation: CASTSGGGLFF.

CDR3 bases: TGTGCCAGCAGCTTGGACCCGACAGGGGGCAGTGGTGGCTACACCTTC. Protein product: CASSLDPTGGSGGYTF. J is TRBJ1-2 and V is TRBV5-4; TRBD1 aligns across 10 bases. The CDR3 loop spans 16 amino acids. Germline-derived CDR1 and CDR2 are SGHNT and YYREEE (reference sequence). J lost 7 bases, V lost 0 bases, and 9 bases had no gene match. Drawing the rest from reference TRBV5-4 and TRBJ1-2, the complete variable domain is ETGVTQSPTHLIKTRGQQVTLRCSSQSGHNTVSWYQQALGQGPQFIFQYYREEENGRGNFPPRFSGLQFPNYSSELNVNALELDDSALYLCASSLDPTGGSGGYTFGSGTRLTVV.

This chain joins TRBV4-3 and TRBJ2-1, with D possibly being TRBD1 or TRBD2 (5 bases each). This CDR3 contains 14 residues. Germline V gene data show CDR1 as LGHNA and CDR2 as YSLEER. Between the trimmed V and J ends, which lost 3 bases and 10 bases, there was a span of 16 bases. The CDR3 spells CASSQDRGVGEQFF. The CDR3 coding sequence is TGCGCCAGCAGCCAGGACCGAGGGGTCGGCGAGCAGTTCTTC.

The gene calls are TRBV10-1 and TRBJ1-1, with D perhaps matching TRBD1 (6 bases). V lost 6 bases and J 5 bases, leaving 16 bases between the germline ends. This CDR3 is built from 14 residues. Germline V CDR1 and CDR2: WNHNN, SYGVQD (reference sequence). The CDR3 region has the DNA TGCGCCAGCAGCGAGGGGGGACCGGGGACTGAAGCTTTCTTT. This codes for CASSEGGPGTEAFF.

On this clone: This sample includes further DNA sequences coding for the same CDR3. CDR3 in DNA: TGTGCCAGCAGTGAAGCAGGTGGGGGGGAGCAGTACTTC. Amino acids: CASSEAGGGEQYF. This chain links TRBV2 with TRBJ2-7; D is perhaps TRBD2 (6 bases). Germline values: CDR1 SNHLY, CDR2 FYNNEI. V was pared by 0 bases and J by 7 bases, with 10 bases between. The CDR3 length is 13 residues.

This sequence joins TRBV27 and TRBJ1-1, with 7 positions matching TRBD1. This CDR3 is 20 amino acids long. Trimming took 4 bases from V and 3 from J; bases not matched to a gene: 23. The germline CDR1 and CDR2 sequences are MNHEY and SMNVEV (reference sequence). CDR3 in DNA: TGTGCCAGCAGTTCCCTGAAGGGGGCTGACTTTCGAGTGGCGCACACTGAAGCTTTCTTT. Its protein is CASSSLKGADFRVAHTEAFF.

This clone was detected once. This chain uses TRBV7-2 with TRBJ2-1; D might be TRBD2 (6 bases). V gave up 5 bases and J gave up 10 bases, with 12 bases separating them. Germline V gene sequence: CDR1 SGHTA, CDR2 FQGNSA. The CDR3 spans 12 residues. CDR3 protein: CASSKWGDEQFF. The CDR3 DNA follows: TGTGCCAGCAGCAAGTGGGGGGACGAGCAGTTCTTC.

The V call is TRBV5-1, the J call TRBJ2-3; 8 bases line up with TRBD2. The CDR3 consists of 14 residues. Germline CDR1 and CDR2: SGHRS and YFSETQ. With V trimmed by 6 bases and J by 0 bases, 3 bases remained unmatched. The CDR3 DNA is TGCGCCAGCAACATAGCGGGAAGCACAGATACGCAGTATTTT. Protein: CASNIAGSTDTQYF.

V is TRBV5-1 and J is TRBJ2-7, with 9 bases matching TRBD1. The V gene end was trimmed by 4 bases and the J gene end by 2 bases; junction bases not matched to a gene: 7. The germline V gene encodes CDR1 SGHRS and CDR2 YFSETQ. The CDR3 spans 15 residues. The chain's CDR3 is CASSNGQGSTYEQYF. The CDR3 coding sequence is TGCGCCAGCAGCAACGGACAGGGGAGTACCTACGAGCAGTACTTC.

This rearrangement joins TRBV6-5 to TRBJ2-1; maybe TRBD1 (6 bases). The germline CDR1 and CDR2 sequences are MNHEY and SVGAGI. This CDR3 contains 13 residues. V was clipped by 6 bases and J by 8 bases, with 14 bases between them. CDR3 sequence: CASSRIAGDEQFF. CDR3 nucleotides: TGTGCCAGCAGCCGAATAGCAGGGGATGAGCAGTTCTTC.

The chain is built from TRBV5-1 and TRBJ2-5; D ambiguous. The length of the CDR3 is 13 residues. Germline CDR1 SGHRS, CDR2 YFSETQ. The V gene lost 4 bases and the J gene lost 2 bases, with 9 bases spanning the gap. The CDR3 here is CASSPDGQETQYF. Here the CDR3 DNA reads TGCGCCAGCAGCCCGGACGGGCAAGAGACCCAGTACTTC.

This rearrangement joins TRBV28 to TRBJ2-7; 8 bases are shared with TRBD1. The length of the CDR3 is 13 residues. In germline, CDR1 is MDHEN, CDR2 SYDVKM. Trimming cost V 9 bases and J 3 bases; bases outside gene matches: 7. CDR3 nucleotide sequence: TGTGCCAGTGTGGGGACAGGCCGCTACGAGCAGTACTTC. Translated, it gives CASVGTGRYEQYF. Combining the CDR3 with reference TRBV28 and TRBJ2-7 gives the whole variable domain DVKVTQSSRYLVKRTGEKVFLECVQDMDHENMFWYRQDPGLGLRLIYFSYDVKMKEKGDIPEGYSVSREKKERFSLILESASTNQTSMYLCASVGTGRYEQYFGPGTRLTVT.

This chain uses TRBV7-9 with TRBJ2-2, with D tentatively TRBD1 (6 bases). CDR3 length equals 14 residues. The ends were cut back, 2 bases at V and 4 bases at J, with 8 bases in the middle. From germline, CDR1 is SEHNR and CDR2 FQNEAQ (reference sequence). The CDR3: CASSLQGSTGELFF. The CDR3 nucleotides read TGTGCCAGCAGCTTACAGGGGTCCACCGGGGAGCTGTTTTTT.

The CDR3 sequence is CASSLGLGGQAEAFF. CDR3 in DNA: TGTGCCAGCAGCTTAGGTCTGGGGGGACAGGCTGAAGCTTTCTTT. The V gene is TRBV7-9, the J gene TRBJ1-1, with TRBD1 matching 8 bases. The CDR3 has 15 residues. J was trimmed by 6 bases and V by 1 base; bases with no gene match: 7. The germline V gene encodes CDR1 SEHNR and CDR2 FQNEAQ (reference sequence).

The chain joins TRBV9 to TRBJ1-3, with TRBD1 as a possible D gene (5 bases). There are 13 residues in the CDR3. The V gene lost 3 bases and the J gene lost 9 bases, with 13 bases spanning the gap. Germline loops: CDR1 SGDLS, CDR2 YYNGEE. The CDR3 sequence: CASSEGRLGTIYF. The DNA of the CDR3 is TGTGCCAGCAGCGAGGGGAGACTTGGCACCATATATTTT. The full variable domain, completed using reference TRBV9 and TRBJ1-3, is DSGVTQTPKHLITATGQRVTLRCSPRSGDLSVYWYQQSLDQGLQFLIQYYNGEERAKGNILERFSAQQFPDLHSELNLSSLELGDSALYFCASSEGRLGTIYFGEGSWLTVV.

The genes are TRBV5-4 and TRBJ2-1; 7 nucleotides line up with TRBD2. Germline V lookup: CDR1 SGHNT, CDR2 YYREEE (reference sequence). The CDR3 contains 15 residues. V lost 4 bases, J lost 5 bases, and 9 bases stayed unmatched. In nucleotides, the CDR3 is TGTGCCAGCAGCACCCCTAGCGGAGCCCACAATGAGCAGTTCTTC. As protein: CASSTPSGAHNEQFF.

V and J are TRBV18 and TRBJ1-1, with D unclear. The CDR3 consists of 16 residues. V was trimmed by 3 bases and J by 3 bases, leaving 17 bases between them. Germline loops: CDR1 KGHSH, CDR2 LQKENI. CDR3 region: CASSPLTVISDTEAFF. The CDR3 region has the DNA TGTGCCAGCTCACCCCTGACCGTCATCAGTGACACTGAAGCTTTCTTT. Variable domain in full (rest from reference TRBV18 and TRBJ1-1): NAGVMQNPRHLVRRRGQEARLRCSPMKGHSHVYWYRQLPEEGLKFMVYLQKENIIDESGMPKERFSAEFPKEGPSILRIQQVVRGDSAAYFCASSPLTVISDTEAFFGQGTRLTVV.